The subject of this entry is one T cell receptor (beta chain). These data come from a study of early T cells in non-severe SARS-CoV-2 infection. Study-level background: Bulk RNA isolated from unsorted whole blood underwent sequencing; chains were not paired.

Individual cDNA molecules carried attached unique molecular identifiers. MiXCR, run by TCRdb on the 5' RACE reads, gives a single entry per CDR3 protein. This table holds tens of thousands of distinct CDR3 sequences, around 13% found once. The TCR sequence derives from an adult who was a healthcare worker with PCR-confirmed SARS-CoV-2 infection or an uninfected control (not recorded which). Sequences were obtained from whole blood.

The CDR3 DNA reads TGTGCCAGCAGCCCCGGACTAGCAAGTCAATACGAGCAGTACTTC. This codes for CASSPGLASQYEQYF. The V and J genes are TRBV6-5 and TRBJ2-7; 8 bases are a match to TRBD2. Germline V gene lookup returns CDR1 MNHEY and CDR2 SVGAGI. The CDR3 runs to 15 residues. Trimming cost V 6 bases and J 4 bases; bases outside gene matches: 11.